The sequence of this TCR beta chain was determined in a study of T cell responses to AZD1222 COVID-19 vaccine. Study results and caveats: No repertoire was sampled before or during the peak T cell response, only after it. Variant regions that are unmutated are reportedly the target of nearly half of spike-specific TCRs.

This clone was counted a few times. The antigen is undetermined. The V gene's germline CDR1 is WNHNN and CDR2 SYGVQD (reference sequence). The germline V and J ends were trimmed by 6 bases and 5 bases, with 13 bases remaining between them. There are 13 residues in the CDR3. Assay used: immunoSEQ multiplex PCR; TCRdb lists only in-frame clones, some missing. The sample shows nearly 35,000 clones, 75% to 80% of them seen only once. This specimen was peripheral blood, taken 28 days after the second AZD1222 dose. This receptor was taken from an adult who received the AZD1222 COVID-19 vaccine. The chain carries TRBV10-1 and TRBJ1-1, with D perhaps TRBD1 (5 bases). The CDR3 DNA reads TGCGCCAGCAGCAGGGTCCGGGGTACTGAAGCTTTCTTT. Translating gives CASSRVRGTEAFF.